This T cell receptor (beta chain) was obtained from a study of blood T cell repertoires in COVID-19. Across the study: Acute and convalescent COVID-19 specimens originated in the United States, Italy and Spain. In each case, the material was cDNA or gDNA derived from T cells, B-cell-depleted T cells, or PBMCs.

Per the original methods: Reference gene primer amplification gave nucleated cell count estimates. Method: immunoSEQ multiplex PCR; TCRdb's copy keeps in-frame clones and lacks some. V, J and clone size are taken as reported in that table, and D and trimming were inferred from the DNA itself. The sample records 55,000 to 65,000 clones, around 87% being singletons. This clone was counted a single time. V was trimmed by 2 bases and J by 3 bases, leaving 16 bases between them. The CDR3 length is 16 residues. The germline V gene encodes CDR1 KGHDR and CDR2 SFDVKD. The sequence was obtained from a human donor with acute or convalescent COVID-19. The donor label of this sample is uncertain. The specimen was peripheral blood. The chain joins TRBV24-1 to TRBJ2-7; a weak D match, TRBD2 (6 bases). The CDR3 region has the DNA TGTGCCACCAGTGATTCCACCGGGACTGCCAACTACGAGCAGTACTTC. It translates to CATSDSTGTANYEQYF.